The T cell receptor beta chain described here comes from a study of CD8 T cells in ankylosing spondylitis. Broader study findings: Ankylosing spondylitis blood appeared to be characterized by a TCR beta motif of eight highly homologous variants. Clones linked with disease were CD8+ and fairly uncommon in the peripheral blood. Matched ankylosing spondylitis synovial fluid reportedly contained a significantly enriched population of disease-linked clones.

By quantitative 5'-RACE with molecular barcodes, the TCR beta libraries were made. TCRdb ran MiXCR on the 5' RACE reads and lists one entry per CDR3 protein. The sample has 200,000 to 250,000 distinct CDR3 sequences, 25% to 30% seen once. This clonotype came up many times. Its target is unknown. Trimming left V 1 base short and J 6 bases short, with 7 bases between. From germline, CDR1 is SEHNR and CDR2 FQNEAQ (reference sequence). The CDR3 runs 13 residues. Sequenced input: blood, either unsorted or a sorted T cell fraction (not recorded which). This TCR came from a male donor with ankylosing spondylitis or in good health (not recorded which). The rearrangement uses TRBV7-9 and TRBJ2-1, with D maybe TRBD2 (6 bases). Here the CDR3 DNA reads TGTGCCAGCAGCTTAGGGGACTCCAATGAGCAGTTCTTC. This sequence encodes CASSLGDSNEQFF.